These 6 T cell receptor beta chains share one sample of origin, sequenced in a study of T cell repertoires in cytomegalovirus infection. TCRdb redid the calling of the reads with MiXCR, one entry per CDR3 protein. This table has some 160,000 distinct CDR3 sequences, over 15% appearing once. What was sequenced was CD8+ T cells from PBMCs. These receptors came from a human donor in good health (CMV status not recorded). Some clones in this sample may be carry-over from other donors' samples.

This clonotype has more than one count but fewer than ten. The genes are TRBV28 and TRBJ2-5; no firm D call. The CDR3 covers 12 residues. CDR1 and CDR2 (germline): MDHEN, SYDVKM. Trimming left V 2 bases short and J 5 bases short, with 6 bases between. The CDR3 spells CASSLHLETQYF. The CDR3 DNA reads as TGTGCCAGCAGTTTACATCTGGAGACCCAGTACTTC.

The chain couples TRBV11-2 to TRBJ1-1, with TRBD1 identical over 7 bases. The CDR3 is 16 residues long. V lost 4 bases, J lost 0 bases, and 8 bases stayed unmatched. CDR1 SGHAT and CDR2 FQNNGV come from the germline V gene. The CDR3, as DNA: TGTGCCAGCAGCTATGGCCGGGACAGAGTGAACACTGAAGCTTTCTTT. Its translation is CASSYGRDRVNTEAFF.

The chain has TRBV7-6 and TRBJ2-7; TRBD1 is a possible D gene (6 bases). Germline assignment: CDR1 SGHVS and CDR2 FNYEAQ. The CDR3 has 14 amino acids. Trimming removed 1 base from V and 3 bases from J, with 10 bases in between. CDR3 sequence reads: CASSLGQGLYEQYF. The CDR3 DNA reads as TGTGCCAGCAGCTTAGGTCAGGGGCTCTACGAGCAGTACTTC.

The CDR3 sequence is CSVELGTYEQYF. The CDR3 nucleotides read TGCAGCGTTGAGCTGGGGACCTACGAGCAGTACTTC. The V gene is TRBV29-1, the J gene TRBJ2-7; no clear D gene. V lost 3 bases and J 2 bases, leaving 8 bases between the germline ends. In germline, CDR1 is SQVTM, CDR2 ANQGSEA. The CDR3 is 12 amino acids.

V is TRBV19 and J is TRBJ2-4; TRBD2 is a possible D gene (6 bases). With 7 bases removed from V and 6 bases from J, the gap between germline ends came to 13 bases. The CDR3 runs to 13 residues. CDR1 and CDR2 (germline): LNHDA, SQIVND (reference sequence). CDR3 DNA sequence: TGTGCCAGTACATGGGAGGTTGGAAACATTCAGTACTTC. Translated, it gives CASTWEVGNIQYF.

This clonotype was detected many times. This sequence joins TRBV7-2 and TRBJ2-2; 8 bases match TRBD2. The CDR3 contains 15 residues. The germline V gene encodes CDR1 SGHTA and CDR2 FQGNSA. V was clipped by 5 bases and J by 1 base; unmatched bases: 3. The CDR3 DNA reads as TGTGCCAGCAGCCTGCGGGGGGAGAACACCGGGGAGCTGTTTTTT. The encoded protein is CASSLRGENTGELFF.